These 15 T cell receptor beta chains share one sample of origin, sequenced in a study of Ad26.COV2.S vaccination and SARS-CoV-2 variants. The treatment: some 19 received Ad26.COV2.S at low or high dose, single or two shots; several received placebo; per-sample allocation not given. Vaccine and placebo recipients were sampled on day 63 after the first injection. Only in-frame clones appear in the TCRdb table, and some are missing; sequencing was by immunoSEQ multiplex PCR. The sample includes about 350,000 clones, approximately 84% seen only once; the top ten take roughly 3.3%. The sample was peripheral blood, taken in a trial of Ad26.COV2.S vaccine versus placebo. The receptors shown here come from a person aged 18-65 years who received the Ad26.COV2.S COVID-19 vaccine or a placebo.

CDR3 sequence (DNA): TGTGCCAGCAGCCCCCAACCGGACAGGGGGAACACTGAAGCTTTCTTT. Protein product: CASSPQPDRGNTEAFF. The chain joins TRBV3-1 (or the pseudogene TRBV3-2) to TRBJ1-1, with 9 bases fitting TRBD1. The germline V gene has CDR1 LGHDT and CDR2 YNNKEL (reference sequence). This CDR3 region has 16 residues. Germline trimming cut 4 bases from V and 1 base from J; bases unmatched to any gene: 7.

This clone was seen more than once but under ten times. The chain joins TRBV10-3 to TRBJ2-2; 14 bases are shared with TRBD2. CDR1 ENHRY and CDR2 SYGVKD come from the germline V gene. V trimming: 4 bases; J trimming: 5 bases; junction bases outside the gene matches: 6. This CDR3 is 17 amino acids long. The CDR3 spells CAISGGLAGDETGELFF. CDR3 DNA sequence: TGTGCCATCAGTGGGGGACTAGCGGGAGATGAAACCGGGGAGCTGTTTTTT.

This chain connects TRBV9 to TRBJ2-5; the D gene is possibly TRBD2 (6 bases). CDR3 length: 15 residues. Trimming cost V 3 bases and J 2 bases, with 14 bases left between them. Germline V gene lookup returns CDR1 SGDLS and CDR2 YYNGEE. CDR3 protein: CASSGGGAGQETQYF. CDR3 DNA sequence: TGTGCCAGCAGCGGCGGAGGGGCAGGGCAAGAGACCCAGTACTTC.

The rearrangement uses TRBV11-2 and TRBJ2-7; no firm D call. The germline gives CDR1 SGHAT, CDR2 FQNNGV. Deletions cut 5 bases from V and 6 bases from J, with 17 bases between. This CDR3 contains 14 residues. CDR3 residues: CASSLPGPRFEQYF. As DNA, the CDR3 is TGTGCCAGCAGCCTCCCCGGACCGCGGTTCGAGCAGTACTTC.

The CDR3 sequence is CASSRTPRTHNEQFF. In DNA form, the CDR3 reads TGTGCCAGCAGTCGTACACCCCGAACCCACAATGAGCAGTTCTTC. V is TRBV6-2 or TRBV6-3 and J is TRBJ2-1; D gene uncertain. V dropped 5 bases and J dropped 5 bases, with 16 bases sitting between them. Germline V gives CDR1 MNHEY, CDR2 SVGEGT. The CDR3 spans 15 residues.

The J gene is TRBJ2-5, the V gene TRBV12-3 or TRBV12-4; D not certain. The CDR3 runs to 11 residues. V lost 6 bases and J lost 5, with 7 bases in between. CDR3: CASSPRETQYF. The CDR3 bases are TGTGCCAGCAGCCCGCGGGAGACCCAGTACTTC.

The chain has TRBV19 and TRBJ2-7; D uncertain. The CDR3 covers 13 residues. Per the germline V gene, CDR1 is LNHDA and CDR2 is SQIVND (reference sequence). V was cut by 4 bases and J by 4 bases, with 11 bases left in between. The CDR3 DNA reads as TGTGCCAGTAGTACTTCGTACGGGTACGAGCAGTACTTC. Its protein is CASSTSYGYEQYF.

The chain combines TRBV2 with TRBJ2-1, with 10 positions matching TRBD1. Germline CDR1 reads SNHLY; CDR2 reads FYNNEI. This CDR3 has 22 amino acids. The V gene end was trimmed by 4 bases and the J gene end by 4 bases; junction bases not matched to a gene: 25. The CDR3 protein is CASSGTRARDRGPAGDYNEQFF. As DNA, the CDR3 is TGTGCCAGCAGTGGAACGAGGGCCCGGGACAGGGGTCCAGCGGGGGATTACAATGAGCAGTTCTTC.

The chain joins TRBV7-2 to TRBJ1-3; no firm D call. Germline CDR1 reads SGHTA; CDR2 reads FQGNSA. CDR3 length: 15 amino acids. Trimming left V 5 bases short and J 4 bases short, with 15 bases between. CDR3: CASSNNPGPGNTIYF. CDR3 bases: TGTGCCAGCAGCAACAATCCGGGCCCGGGAAACACCATATATTTT. Using reference TRBV7-2 and TRBJ1-3 for the parts outside the CDR3, the full variable domain is GAGVSQSPSNKVTEKGKDVELRCDPISGHTALYWYRQSLGQGLEFLIYFQGNSAPDKSGLPSDRFSAERTGGSVSTLTIQRTQQEDSAVYLCASSNNPGPGNTIYFGEGSWLTVV.

The DNA of the CDR3 is TGTGCCAGCATAATAAGGACAGGGAAGAACACTGAAGCTTTCTTT. It encodes CASIIRTGKNTEAFF. The V call is TRBV6-5, the J call TRBJ1-1; 8 bases line up with TRBD1. CDR1 and CDR2 (germline): MNHEY, SVGAGI. The CDR3 loop spans 15 amino acids. J lost 1 base, V lost 7 bases, and 8 bases had no gene match.

The chain uses TRBV7-9 and TRBJ2-1; 13 bases fit TRBD2. The CDR3 is made up of 17 amino acids. CDR1 SEHNR and CDR2 FQNEAQ come from the germline V gene (reference sequence). The V segment lost 5 bases and the J segment 8 bases; nucleotides outside the gene matches: 12. The DNA of the CDR3 is TGTGCCAGCAGCATAACTAGCGGGAGGGCCGGGGGCCATGAGCAGTTCTTC. Its translation is CASSITSGRAGGHEQFF. Supplemented by reference TRBV7-9 and TRBJ2-1, the full variable domain reads DTGVSQNPRHKITKRGQNVTFRCDPISEHNRLYWYRQTLGQGPEFLTYFQNEAQLEKSRLLSDRFSAERPKGSFSTLEIQRTEQGDSAMYLCASSITSGRAGGHEQFFGPGTRLTVL.

The count of this clone is one. The rearrangement uses TRBV19 and TRBJ2-7; 10 nucleotides align to TRBD1. Germline lookup yields CDR1 LNHDA and CDR2 SQIVND (reference sequence). This CDR3 spans 15 amino acids. V lost 5 bases to trimming and J lost 3 bases; unmatched junction nucleotides: 7. The DNA for the CDR3 is TGTGCCAGTAGTTTGACCGGGACAGGGGTCTACGAGCAGTACTTC. It is translated as CASSLTGTGVYEQYF.

In this sample, this clone turned up once. V gene TRBV7-8 combines with J gene TRBJ2-7, with D possibly TRBD2 on 5 matching bases. Trimming took off 5 bases at V and 4 bases at J, with 9 bases between the two ends. In germline, CDR1 is SGHVS, CDR2 FQNEAQ. CDR3 size: 12 residues. The CDR3 nucleotides read TGTGCCAGCAGCCTCTCGGGGTACGAGCAGTACTTC. This codes for CASSLSGYEQYF.

The sample holds a few counts of this clone. This sequence joins TRBV5-1 and TRBJ1-3, with D possibly being TRBD1 (6 bases). Germline V CDR1 and CDR2: SGHRS, YFSETQ. The CDR3 extends over 15 amino acids. The V and J ends lost 1 base and 11 bases respectively, with 19 bases between them. For the CDR3, the DNA is TGCGCCAGCAGCTTGTTTGCGGGGACACTTGACCCCATATATTTT. Residues: CASSLFAGTLDPIYF.

The rearrangement links TRBV5-4 to TRBJ2-3; D is uncertain. V was shortened by 0 bases and J by 4 bases, with 6 bases between the two germline ends. Germline loops: CDR1 SGHNT, CDR2 YYREEE (reference sequence). The CDR3 has 13 residues. The CDR3: CASSLDHADTQYF. Written as DNA, the CDR3 is TGTGCCAGCAGCTTGGACCACGCAGATACGCAGTATTTT.